The 9 T cell receptor beta chains presented below share a single source sample, sequenced in a study of PD-L1 blockade in urothelial cancer. Libraries were prepared by immunoSEQ multiplex PCR; TCRdb keeps only in-frame clonotypes and omits some of them. The sample lists tens of thousands of clones, over 75% occurring once. Time point reported: pretreatment peripheral blood. Material: PBMCs, obtained around atezolizumab (anti-PD-L1) treatment. The receptor source for this set is a man aged 55 to 69 with urothelial cancer.

The V and J genes are TRBV4-1 and TRBJ2-7; 12 bases map to TRBD2. The J segment lost 1 base and the V segment lost 3 bases, leaving 7 bases of the junction unmatched. The CDR3 extends over 17 amino acids. Per the germline V gene, CDR1 is MGHRA and CDR2 is YSYEKL. CDR3 loop: CASSQSPGLAGSYEQYF. As DNA, the CDR3 is TGCGCCAGCAGCCAGAGTCCGGGACTAGCGGGTTCCTACGAGCAGTACTTC.

This clone was seen repeatedly, ten times or more. The chain uses TRBV2 and TRBJ1-1, with D perhaps matching TRBD1 (6 bases). The CDR3 loop spans 13 amino acids. Germline CDR1 SNHLY, CDR2 FYNNEI. V was cut by 8 bases and J by 6 bases, with 16 bases left in between. The CDR3 is CASDKGRGPEAFF. For the CDR3, the DNA is TGTGCCAGCGATAAGGGCAGGGGTCCTGAAGCTTTCTTT. The full variable domain, its missing parts supplied by reference TRBV2 and TRBJ1-1, is EPEVTQTPSHQVTQMGQEVILRCVPISNHLYFYWYRQILGQKVEFLVSFYNNEISEKSEIFDDQFSVERPDGSNFTLKIRSTKLEDSAMYFCASDKGRGPEAFFGQGTRLTVV.

The chain joins TRBV6-5 to TRBJ2-5, with 7 bases identical to TRBD1. J gave up 6 bases and V 6 bases, and 7 bases lay outside the gene matches. The V gene's germline CDR1 is MNHEY and CDR2 SVGAGI. This CDR3 has 13 amino acids. Here the CDR3 DNA reads TGTGCCAGCAGGCAGACAGGGTCAAAGACCCAGTACTTC. This translates into CASRQTGSKTQYF.

As regards this clone: One junction end does not reproduce the germline sequence, and a read error may be involved. The CDR3 DNA follows: TGTGCTAGCAGCCCTGTGAGGGATTGGACCGGGGAGCTGTTTTTT. As protein: CASSPVRDWTGELFF. V is TRBV7-7 and J is TRBJ2-2; a possible D gene is TRBD2 (5 bases). Germline-derived CDR1 and CDR2 are SSHAT and FNYEAQ (reference sequence). The CDR3 consists of 15 residues.

The V call is TRBV10-3, the J call TRBJ1-5; perhaps TRBD1 as D (5 bases). Germline V gene lookup returns CDR1 ENHRY and CDR2 SYGVKD. Trimming took 8 bases from V and 5 from J, leaving 22 bases between them. This CDR3 has 16 residues. The CDR3 bases are TGTGCCATCGGATCCGGGACTCAAAGGCCCTATCAGCCCCAGCATTTT. Translating gives CAIGSGTQRPYQPQHF.

V is TRBV5-1 and J is TRBJ2-3; TRBD2 matches 16 bases. The CDR3 is 18 amino acids. J lost 1 base, V lost 4 bases, and 6 bases had no gene match. Per the germline V gene, CDR1 is SGHRS and CDR2 is YFSETQ. The CDR3 sequence: CASSAGTSGGARTDTQYF. In nucleotides, the CDR3 is TGCGCCAGCAGCGCAGGGACTAGCGGGGGGGCTCGCACAGATACGCAGTATTTT.

This clone was detected only a few times. The gene calls are TRBV28 and TRBJ2-5; TRBD2 matches at 12 bases. CDR3 length: 17 residues. Germline CDR1 and CDR2: MDHEN and SYDVKM. Germline trimming cut 2 bases from V and 5 bases from J; bases unmatched to any gene: 9. CDR3 sequence reads: CASSLPLAGGPVETQYF. CDR3 bases: TGTGCCAGCAGTTTACCGCTAGCGGGAGGGCCGGTGGAGACCCAGTACTTC. The full variable domain, in which reference TRBV28 and TRBJ2-5 provide the parts outside the CDR3, is DVKVTQSSRYLVKRTGEKVFLECVQDMDHENMFWYRQDPGLGLRLIYFSYDVKMKEKGDIPEGYSVSREKKERFSLILESASTNQTSMYLCASSLPLAGGPVETQYFGPGTRLLVL.

This clone has only one observation. The chain has TRBV6-1 and TRBJ1-3, with 9 bases identical to TRBD1. Trimming took 5 bases from V and 7 from J; bases not matched to a gene: 9. Germline CDR1 MNHNS, CDR2 SASEGT. The CDR3 length is 15 residues. The CDR3 is CASSPAGTGRNTIYF. CDR3 sequence (DNA): TGTGCCAGCAGTCCAGCCGGGACAGGGCGGAACACCATATATTTT.

The J gene is TRBJ2-1, the V gene TRBV6-6, with D perhaps TRBD2 (6 bases). Trimming took off 5 bases at V and 6 bases at J, with 14 bases between the two ends. CDR1 is MNHNY and CDR2 is SVGAGI in the germline V gene (reference sequence). The CDR3 has 14 residues. CDR3 DNA: TGTGCCAGCAGTACCACCGGGGGTTCCAATGAGCAGTTCTTC. As protein: CASSTTGGSNEQFF.